This TCR beta chain comes out of a study of post-analysis software for immune sequencing data. For this clonotype: What it binds is unknown.

Study results and caveats: TRBV5-6, TRBV5-1 and TRBV20-1 belonged to a set of roughly 5 TRBV segments that were more frequent in patients than controls. Normalized Chao1 diversity was significantly reduced in patients versus controls. Those samples that were prepared in the same batch co-clustered strongly by F measure.

Libraries were made from TCR beta cDNA, and they carried unique molecular identifiers. Some 500,000 cDNA molecules came from roughly 0.93 to 9.6 million T cells. Via MiXCR, TCRdb re-called the PCR reads, giving one row per CDR3 protein. The sample includes 800,000 to 950,000 distinct CDR3 sequences, approximately 50% of them seen just once. The CDR3 spans 14 residues. Germline trimming cut 5 bases from V and 0 bases from J; bases unmatched to any gene: 6. CDR1 SQVTM and CDR2 ANQGSEA come from the germline V gene. The chain couples TRBV29-1 to TRBJ2-5; TRBD2 agrees at 7 bases. This clonotype was obtained from a girl aged 10 to 17 with multiple sclerosis. Sample: blood. The CDR3 region has the DNA TGCAGCGTTCCGGGCGGGGGAAACCAAGAGACCCAGTACTTC. Its protein is CSVPGGGNQETQYF.